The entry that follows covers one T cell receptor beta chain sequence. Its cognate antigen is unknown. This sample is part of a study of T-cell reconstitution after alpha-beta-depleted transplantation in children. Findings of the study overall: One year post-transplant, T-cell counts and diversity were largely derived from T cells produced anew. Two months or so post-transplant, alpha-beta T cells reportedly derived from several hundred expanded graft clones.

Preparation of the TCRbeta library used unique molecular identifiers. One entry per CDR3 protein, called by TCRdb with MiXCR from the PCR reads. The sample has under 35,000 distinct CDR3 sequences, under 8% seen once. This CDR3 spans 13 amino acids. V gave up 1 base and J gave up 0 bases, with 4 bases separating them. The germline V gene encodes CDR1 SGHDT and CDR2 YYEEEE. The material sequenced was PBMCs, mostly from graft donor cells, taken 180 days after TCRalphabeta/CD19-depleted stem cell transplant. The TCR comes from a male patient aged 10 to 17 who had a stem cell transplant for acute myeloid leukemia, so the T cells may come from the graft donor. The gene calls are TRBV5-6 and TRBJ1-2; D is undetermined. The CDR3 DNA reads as TGTGCCAGCAGCTTGTCTTCTAACTATGGCTACACCTTC. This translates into CASSLSSNYGYTF.